This passage covers 10 T cell receptor beta chains from one sample sequenced in a study of regulatory T cells in long-lasting Graves disease. For TCR beta, libraries came from iRepertoire HTBI primers and Arm-PCR of CDR3 regions. One entry per CDR3 protein, called by TCRdb with MiXCR from the multiplex PCR reads. The table has 400,000 to 500,000 distinct CDR3 sequences, about 15% seen once. Noted time point: newly diagnosed GD, antithyroid drugs for less than 3 months. PBMC-extracted RNA yielded the TCR library. The same data also contributed to another study, on T cells in Graves' hyperthyroidism and ophthalmopathy.

The sample consisted of peripheral blood mononuclear cells (PBMCs), taken at new diagnosis, from a patient treated with antithyroid drugs. Source of these receptors: a woman between 25 and 40 years old with Graves disease.

This clonotype showed up just a few times. In DNA form, the CDR3 reads TGTGCCAGCAGCTTAATGGACAGCTCTGGAAACACCATATATTTT. It codes for CASSLMDSSGNTIYF. This rearrangement joins TRBV7-2 to TRBJ1-3; D possibly corresponds to TRBD1 (6 bases). Germline lookup yields CDR1 SGHTA and CDR2 FQGNSA. The CDR3 runs 15 residues. With 2 bases removed from V and 0 bases from J, the gap between germline ends came to 8 bases.

The chain combines TRBV30 with TRBJ2-1; no reliable D call. V was cut by 3 bases and J by 0 bases, with 15 bases left in between. Germline loops: CDR1 GTSNPN, CDR2 SVGIG (reference sequence). The length of the CDR3 is 16 residues. CDR3 region: CAWSLPGVSSYNEQFF. The CDR3 bases are TGTGCCTGGAGCCTACCGGGTGTTAGCTCCTACAATGAGCAGTTCTTC.

This clonotype occurred many times. The chain couples TRBV20-1 to TRBJ2-7, with 10 bases matching TRBD2. V was pared by 0 bases and J by 6 bases, with 11 bases of the junction left unmatched. The germline CDR1 and CDR2 sequences are DFQATT and SNEGSKA (reference sequence). The CDR3 sequence is 16 residues long. CDR3 nucleotide sequence: TGCAGTGCTAGAGATTCGAGCGGGAGGGCCTCTTCCGAGCAGTACTTC. Amino acids: CSARDSSGRASSEQYF.

The rearrangement uses TRBV10-3 and TRBJ2-3; D may correspond to TRBD1 or TRBD2 (6 bases each). V lost 8 bases and J 2 bases, leaving 11 bases between the germline ends. The CDR3 runs 13 residues. CDR1 is ENHRY, CDR2 SYGVKD, per germline. The CDR3 nucleotides are TGTGCCATCCAGGGGAGGAACACAGATACGCAGTATTTT. Amino acid sequence: CAIQGRNTDTQYF.

V usage is TRBV19 and J usage is TRBJ2-7; possible D gene TRBD2, 6 bases. CDR3 length: 15 residues. The V end was cut by 4 bases, the J end by 0 bases, with 13 bases between. Germline lookup yields CDR1 LNHDA and CDR2 SQIVND (reference sequence). The CDR3 DNA is TGTGCCAGTAGTAACTGGGACTCTAGCTCCTACGAGCAGTACTTC. Protein sequence: CASSNWDSSSYEQYF.

This rearrangement joins TRBV29-1 to TRBJ2-1; D ambiguous. CDR3 size: 13 residues. Trimming shortened V by 4 bases and J by 4 bases, and 11 bases separated the two germline ends. The germline V gene has CDR1 SQVTM and CDR2 ANQGSEA. Here the CDR3 DNA reads TGCAGCGTTGTACGCACTTTATACAATGAGCAGTTCTTC. Protein: CSVVRTLYNEQFF.

This clonotype was found a few times. This may arise from a read error, as a much more abundant clone is one base away. The gene calls are TRBV18 and TRBJ2-5; TRBD1 is a possible D gene (5 bases). Germline assignment: CDR1 KGHSH and CDR2 LQKENI. The CDR3 is made up of 14 amino acids. The CDR3 is CASSPRQQQEAQYF. CDR3 in DNA: TGTGCCAGCTCACCCCGACAGCAGCAAGAGGCCCAGTACTTC.

The chain joins TRBV3-1 to TRBJ1-4; TRBD1 matches at 7 bases. The length of the CDR3 is 14 residues. Trimming removed 0 bases from V and 8 bases from J; junction bases left unmatched: 3. The germline CDR1 and CDR2 sequences are LGHDT and YNNKEL (reference sequence). CDR3 region: CASSQDTGVEKLFF. CDR3 coding DNA: TGTGCCAGCAGCCAAGATACAGGGGTGGAAAAACTGTTTTTT.

This clonotype was seen repeatedly, ten times or more. This chain joins TRBV10-1 and TRBJ1-2; unclear D gene. Between the trimmed V and J ends, which lost 4 bases and 4 bases, there was a span of 10 bases. The CDR3 loop spans 13 amino acids. Germline V gene data show CDR1 as WNHNN and CDR2 as SYGVQD (reference sequence). The CDR3, as DNA: TGCGCCAGCAGTGCCGGACTGAGCTATGGCTACACCTTC. Amino acids: CASSAGLSYGYTF.

The chain links TRBV27 to TRBJ1-2; 7 positions agree with TRBD1. V trimming: 2 bases; J trimming: 2 bases; junction bases outside the gene matches: 5. In germline, CDR1 is MNHEY, CDR2 SMNVEV (reference sequence). The CDR3 runs to 15 residues. The CDR3 spells CASSLRQGRNYGYTF. CDR3 coding DNA: TGTGCCAGCAGTTTACGACAGGGTCGAAACTATGGCTACACCTTC.